Below, 12 T cell receptor beta chains from the same sample are listed, as sequenced in a study of vaccination effects on CD4 cells after COVID-19. Antigen specificity for these receptors is unknown. Before any sequencing was done, the ViraFEST assay used viral peptide pools to expand antigen-specific CD4+ T cells. Isolating CD4+ T cells followed 9 to 10 days of culture. In the vaccine recipients, nucleocapsid antibodies were negative and there was no prior SARS-CoV-2 infection. Clones were read by immunoSEQ multiplex PCR, and TCRdb kept only the in-frame ones, dropping some. The profile shows around 66,000 clones, 70% to 85% of them singletons. This specimen was CD4+ T cells from PBMCs cultured with HCoV-OC43 spike peptides, taken before COVID-19 vaccination. Sample subset: HCoV-OC43 spike overlapping peptide pool stimulation. The receptors here all came from a human donor who received a COVID-19 vaccine.

The chain combines TRBV3-1 (or the pseudogene TRBV3-2) with TRBJ2-1; D possibly uses TRBD1 or TRBD2 (5 bases each). Germline CDR1 is LGHDT and CDR2 is YNNKEL (reference sequence). The V and J ends lost 2 bases and 6 bases respectively, with 14 bases between them. The CDR3 has 15 amino acids. The DNA of the CDR3 is TGTGCCAGCAGCCAACAAACTAGGGGCCCCAATGAGCAGTTCTTC. This translates into CASSQQTRGPNEQFF.

This rearrangement joins TRBV7-8 to TRBJ2-7, with 7 positions matching TRBD1. The CDR3 has 15 amino acids. Germline trimming cut 5 bases from V and 2 bases from J; bases unmatched to any gene: 9. Germline V gives CDR1 SGHVS, CDR2 FQNEAQ. The CDR3 region is CASSPARDSPYEQYV. In DNA, the CDR3 is TGTGCCAGCAGCCCAGCCCGGGACAGCCCCTACGAGCAGTACGTC.

The chain has TRBV6-2 or TRBV6-3 and TRBJ1-5; D remains unclear. Germline CDR1 is MNHEY and CDR2 is SVGEGT. V shed 2 bases and J shed 0 bases, with 8 bases lying between them. There are 15 residues in the CDR3. CDR3 protein: CASSYIGISNQPQHF. The CDR3 DNA reads TGTGCCAGCAGTTACATCGGGATTAGCAATCAGCCCCAGCATTTT.

The chain couples TRBV2 to TRBJ2-5; D possibly uses TRBD1 or TRBD2 (5 bases each). Trimming pared 4 bases from V and 3 bases from J, leaving 6 bases between. Germline CDR1 is SNHLY and CDR2 is FYNNEI. The CDR3 runs 12 residues. This CDR3 reads CASSVGEETQYF. The CDR3, as DNA: TGTGCCAGCAGTGTGGGGGAAGAGACCCAGTACTTC. Full variable domain (missing parts from reference TRBV2 and TRBJ2-5): EPEVTQTPSHQVTQMGQEVILRCVPISNHLYFYWYRQILGQKVEFLVSFYNNEISEKSEIFDDQFSVERPDGSNFTLKIRSTKLEDSAMYFCASSVGEETQYFGPGTRLLVL.

This chain connects TRBV7-9 to TRBJ2-1, with 7 bases fitting TRBD2. Germline V gene sequence: CDR1 SEHNR, CDR2 FQNEAQ (reference sequence). This CDR3 has 15 amino acids. The ends lost 1 base at V and 6 bases at J; junction bases unmatched: 6. The CDR3 nucleotides are TGTGCCAGCAGCTTAGGAGCGGGGACCTTCAATGAGCAGTTCTTC. This encodes CASSLGAGTFNEQFF. The complete variable domain, with remaining parts taken from reference TRBV7-9 and TRBJ2-1, reads DTGVSQNPRHKITKRGQNVTFRCDPISEHNRLYWYRQTLGQGPEFLTYFQNEAQLEKSRLLSDRFSAERPKGSFSTLEIQRTEQGDSAMYLCASSLGAGTFNEQFFGPGTRLTVL.

J is TRBJ2-1 and V is TRBV6-6, with TRBD2 as a possible D gene (6 bases). From germline, CDR1 is MNHNY and CDR2 SVGAGI (reference sequence). The V and J ends lost 5 bases and 0 bases respectively, with 11 bases between them. The CDR3 covers 15 residues. CDR3: CASSHGSSSYNEQFF. The CDR3 DNA sequence: TGTGCCAGCAGTCACGGGAGTAGCTCCTACAATGAGCAGTTCTTC.

The chain carries TRBV6-5 and TRBJ1-5, with 7 bases aligning to TRBD1. J was trimmed by 7 bases and V by 4 bases; bases with no gene match: 4. The CDR3 loop spans 13 amino acids. CDR1 is MNHEY and CDR2 is SVGAGI in the germline V gene. CDR3 sequence: CASSSQGGQPQHF. CDR3 nucleotides: TGTGCCAGCAGTTCGCAGGGGGGGCAGCCCCAGCATTTT.

The chain joins TRBV3-1 (or the pseudogene TRBV3-2) to TRBJ2-7; D tentatively fits TRBD1 or TRBD2 (5 bases each). The CDR3 sequence is 13 residues long. The germline V and J ends were trimmed by 0 bases and 6 bases, with 9 bases remaining between them. The germline gives CDR1 LGHDT, CDR2 YNNKEL (reference sequence). The CDR3 nucleotides are TGTGCCAGCAGCCAAGATGGGGGTGGCGAGCAGTACGTC. It yields the protein CASSQDGGGEQYV.

This clone turned up a few times. The chain has TRBV2 and TRBJ1-5; the match to TRBD1 covers 8 bases. Germline CDR1 reads SNHLY; CDR2 reads FYNNEI. V lost 8 bases to trimming and J lost 7 bases; unmatched junction nucleotides: 7. CDR3 length equals 13 residues. The CDR3: CASDDRGGQPQHF. The DNA of the CDR3 is TGTGCCAGCGATGACAGGGGAGGACAGCCCCAGCATTTT. Drawing the rest from reference TRBV2 and TRBJ1-5, the complete variable domain is EPEVTQTPSHQVTQMGQEVILRCVPISNHLYFYWYRQILGQKVEFLVSFYNNEISEKSEIFDDQFSVERPDGSNFTLKIRSTKLEDSAMYFCASDDRGGQPQHFGDGTRLSIL.

This chain connects TRBV24-1 to TRBJ2-5; D may correspond to TRBD1 or TRBD2 (6 bases each). The CDR3 consists of 15 residues. Trimming pared 4 bases from V and 2 bases from J, leaving 13 bases between. The germline V gene has CDR1 KGHDR and CDR2 SFDVKD. DNA for the CDR3: TGTGCCACCAGTGAACCAAGGGGGAGGCAAGAGACCCAGTACTTC. Encoded protein: CATSEPRGRQETQYF.

The chain recombines TRBV4-1 with TRBJ1-1; D is perhaps TRBD1 (6 bases). This CDR3 contains 14 residues. Germline-derived CDR1 and CDR2 are MGHRA and YSYEKL. V lost 4 bases and J lost 6, with 15 bases in between. The CDR3 is CASSRFAGQPEAFF. Here the CDR3 DNA reads TGCGCCAGCAGCCGATTCGCAGGACAGCCTGAAGCTTTCTTT.

This clone appeared a few times. J is TRBJ1-2 and V is TRBV6-2 or TRBV6-3; the D gene is possibly TRBD1 (6 bases). This CDR3 contains 12 residues. The V end lost 6 bases, the J end lost 12 bases, and 17 bases lay between the germline ends. CDR1 and CDR2 from the germline V gene are MNHEY and SVGEGT. The CDR3 sequence: CASSLLRGFNTF. CDR3 nucleotides: TGTGCCAGCAGCCTCCTCAGGGGTTTTAACACCTTC.